Presented here are 26 T cell receptor beta chains from one specimen sequenced in a study of blood T cell repertoires in COVID-19. Only in-frame clones appear in the TCRdb table, and some are missing; sequencing was by immunoSEQ multiplex PCR. The sample lists 110,000 to 150,000 clones, under 90% seen once, with 3.5% in the top ten. Sample: peripheral blood. All receptors derive from a man between 65 and 85 years old who had recovered from COVID-19.

V usage is TRBV10-3 and J usage is TRBJ2-4; 11 bases line up with TRBD1. The V gene's germline CDR1 is ENHRY and CDR2 SYGVKD. With V trimmed by 4 bases and J by 8 bases, 7 bases remained unmatched. There are 15 residues in the CDR3. The CDR3 region is CAISAGQGATDIQYF. The CDR3 DNA reads as TGTGCCATCAGTGCCGGACAGGGGGCAACCGACATTCAGTACTTC.

The rearrangement links TRBV7-9 to TRBJ2-7; TRBD2 matches at 7 bases. The CDR3 totals 15 residues. Unmatched junction bases numbered 5, after V lost 3 bases and J lost 0 bases. Germline V gene lookup returns CDR1 SEHNR and CDR2 FQNEAQ (reference sequence). The CDR3 spells CASSFLSSGSYEQYF. The CDR3 DNA is TGTGCCAGCAGCTTTTTATCTAGCGGCTCCTACGAGCAGTACTTC.

The chain uses TRBV5-1 and TRBJ2-3; D possibly corresponds to TRBD1 (6 bases). V was cut by 7 bases and J by 0 bases, with 12 bases left in between. Looked up from germline, CDR1 is SGHRS and CDR2 is YFSETQ. This CDR3 has 14 amino acids. CDR3 in amino acids: CASAGQSSTDTQYF. In nucleotides, the CDR3 is TGCGCCAGCGCCGGACAGTCTAGCACAGATACGCAGTATTTT.

This chain links TRBV10-3 with TRBJ2-3, with D perhaps TRBD1 (6 bases). Germline loops: CDR1 ENHRY, CDR2 SYGVKD. This CDR3 is built from 14 residues. With 4 bases removed from V and 0 bases from J, the gap between germline ends came to 8 bases. Here the CDR3 reads CAISAQGSTDTQYF. CDR3 sequence (DNA): TGTGCCATCAGTGCGCAGGGGAGCACAGATACGCAGTATTTT.

This sequence joins TRBV7-8 and TRBJ1-2; no firm D call. V was trimmed by 1 base and J by 6 bases, leaving 21 bases between them. The germline CDR1 and CDR2 sequences are SGHVS and FQNEAQ. The CDR3 spans 17 residues. CDR3 amino acids: CASSLGVRPSYTHGYTF. Written as DNA, the CDR3 is TGTGCCAGCAGCTTAGGTGTCCGGCCTAGTTATACCCATGGCTACACCTTC.

The J gene is TRBJ1-1, the V gene TRBV6-5, with D perhaps TRBD1 (6 bases). V was cut by 9 bases and J by 0 bases, with 14 bases left in between. CDR1 MNHEY and CDR2 SVGAGI come from the germline V gene. The CDR3 covers 14 residues. CDR3 sequence reads: CASRNGQLNTEAFF. CDR3 sequence (DNA): TGTGCCAGTAGAAATGGACAGTTGAACACTGAAGCTTTCTTT.

CDR3 in amino acids: CASSGQMNTEAFF. Written as DNA, the CDR3 is TGTGCCAGCAGTGGGCAGATGAACACTGAAGCTTTCTTT. V gene TRBV2 combines with J gene TRBJ1-1; D not resolved. The CDR3 consists of 13 residues. V was pared by 4 bases and J by 0 bases, with 6 bases between. CDR1 SNHLY and CDR2 FYNNEI come from the germline V gene.

The J gene is TRBJ2-7, the V gene TRBV7-2; TRBD2 aligns across 7 bases. This CDR3 spans 14 amino acids. Germline CDR1 and CDR2: SGHTA and FQGNSA. V dropped 2 bases and J dropped 6; count of bases not matched to a gene: 7. CDR3 nucleotide sequence: TGTGCCAGCAGCTTATATATGGGGGGGAGCGAGCAGTACTTC. Protein: CASSLYMGGSEQYF.

This chain uses TRBV5-4 with TRBJ2-1, with D maybe TRBD2 (6 bases). Trimming removed 0 bases at V and 4 bases at J, with 8 bases between. The CDR3 runs 14 residues. Germline V CDR1 and CDR2: SGHNT, YYREEE (reference sequence). CDR3 residues: CASSLVGGYNEQFF. The CDR3 nucleotides read TGTGCCAGCAGCTTGGTGGGAGGATACAATGAGCAGTTCTTC. Supplemented by reference TRBV5-4 and TRBJ2-1, the full variable domain reads ETGVTQSPTHLIKTRGQQVTLRCSSQSGHNTVSWYQQALGQGPQFIFQYYREEENGRGNFPPRFSGLQFPNYSSELNVNALELDDSALYLCASSLVGGYNEQFFGPGTRLTVL.

CDR3 DNA: TGCGCCAGCAGCTTCCAGGGGGACACTGAAGCTTTCTTT. Protein sequence: CASSFQGDTEAFF. V usage is TRBV5-1 and J usage is TRBJ1-1, with 7 nucleotides matching TRBD1. Trimming cost V 2 bases and J 3 bases; bases outside gene matches: 1. The CDR3 has 13 amino acids. Germline V gene lookup returns CDR1 SGHRS and CDR2 YFSETQ. Filled out from reference TRBV5-1 and TRBJ1-1, the complete variable domain reads KAGVTQTPRYLIKTRGQQVTLSCSPISGHRSVSWYQQTPGQGLQFLFEYFSETQRNKGNFPGRFSGRQFSNSRSEMNVSTLELGDSALYLCASSFQGDTEAFFGQGTRLTVV.

The V gene is TRBV16, the J gene TRBJ2-1; 11 bases map to TRBD2. Germline CDR1 KGHSY, CDR2 FQNENV. The ends lost 4 bases at V and 7 bases at J; junction bases unmatched: 3. CDR3 length: 14 residues. The CDR3 here is CASSLGLAGNEQFF. The CDR3 DNA reads as TGTGCCAGCAGCCTCGGACTAGCGGGTAATGAGCAGTTCTTC. Complete variable domain (other parts from reference TRBV16 and TRBJ2-1): GEEVAQTPKHLVRGEGQKAKLYCAPIKGHSYVFWYQQVLKNEFKFLISFQNENVFDETGMPKERFSAKCLPNSPCSLEIQATKLEDSAVYFCASSLGLAGNEQFFGPGTRLTVL.

The V and J genes are TRBV25-1 and TRBJ1-3; 9 nucleotides line up with TRBD1. This CDR3 has 15 amino acids. J was trimmed by 7 bases and V by 1 base; bases with no gene match: 5. Germline assignment: CDR1 MGHDK and CDR2 SYGVNS. CDR3 amino acids: CASSEFGGQGNTIYF. DNA for the CDR3: TGTGCCAGCAGTGAATTTGGGGGACAGGGCAACACCATATATTTT.

This chain uses TRBV3-1 (or the pseudogene TRBV3-2) with TRBJ1-1, with a tentative D call TRBD1 (6 bases). Germline V lookup: CDR1 LGHDT, CDR2 YNNKEL (reference sequence). Trimming stripped 5 bases from V and 7 bases from J, with 20 bases between. The CDR3 sequence is 15 residues long. The DNA of the CDR3 is TGTGCCAGCAGCTTGACAGGATATAGGGATAGTGAAGCTTTCTTT. Translating it yields CASSLTGYRDSEAFF.

The rearrangement uses TRBV14 and TRBJ2-1; 11 bases fit TRBD2. The germline gives CDR1 SGHDN, CDR2 FVKESK. J was trimmed by 8 bases and V by 4 bases; bases with no gene match: 10. This CDR3 contains 16 residues. The CDR3 DNA is TGTGCCAGCAGCCCCGGCCTCCTAGCGGGAGGCGATGAGCAGTTCTTC. This codes for CASSPGLLAGGDEQFF.

The chain employs TRBV9 and TRBJ2-7; the D is unclear. From germline, CDR1 is SGDLS and CDR2 YYNGEE. Between the trimmed V and J ends, which lost 4 bases and 0 bases, there was a span of 14 bases. The CDR3 sequence is 15 residues long. The CDR3 DNA reads as TGTGCCAGCAGCCTCGGTGCGGCCAGCTCCTACGAGCAGTACTTC. Amino acid sequence: CASSLGAASSYEQYF.

The chain recombines TRBV4-1 with TRBJ2-2, with 9 positions matching TRBD2. In germline, CDR1 is MGHRA, CDR2 YSYEKL. This CDR3 is built from 16 residues. The ends lost 3 bases at V and 6 bases at J; junction bases unmatched: 8. CDR3 protein: CASSHIRTSEAGELFF. The CDR3 DNA is TGCGCCAGCAGCCACATACGGACTAGCGAGGCCGGGGAGCTGTTTTTT.

The gene calls are TRBV7-9 and TRBJ2-5; 8 bases fit TRBD2. Germline V gene lookup returns CDR1 SEHNR and CDR2 FQNEAQ (reference sequence). Unmatched junction bases numbered 3, after V lost 3 bases and J lost 0 bases. This CDR3 is 15 amino acids long. The CDR3 DNA reads TGTGCCAGCAGCTTCCTAGCGGGTTACCAAGAGACCCAGTACTTC. This gives the protein CASSFLAGYQETQYF.

The chain links TRBV6-5 to TRBJ2-5; D gene uncertain. Germline V gene lookup returns CDR1 MNHEY and CDR2 SVGAGI. V was clipped by 1 base and J by 4 bases, with 7 bases between them. CDR3 size: 13 residues. Here the CDR3 reads CASSYYGGETQYF. CDR3 nucleotides: TGTGCCAGCAGTTACTACGGTGGAGAGACCCAGTACTTC.

The CDR3 is CASSQEGLRTQYF. CDR3 DNA: TGTGCCAGCAGCCAAGAGGGACTACGTACGCAGTATTTT. V is TRBV4-2 and J is TRBJ2-3; the match to TRBD2 covers 7 bases. The CDR3 spans 13 residues. With V trimmed by 0 bases and J by 8 bases, 2 bases remained unmatched. The germline gives CDR1 LGHNA, CDR2 YNFKEQ.

This chain connects TRBV20-1 to TRBJ2-5; possible D gene TRBD1, 5 bases. In germline, CDR1 is DFQATT, CDR2 SNEGSKA (reference sequence). The CDR3 spans 15 residues. Trimming shortened V by 5 bases and J by 5 bases, and 21 bases separated the two germline ends. DNA for the CDR3: TGCAGTGCTCGTGGTTTTCTGGGGCTAGGGGAGACCCAGTACTTC. This encodes CSARGFLGLGETQYF.

The V gene is TRBV6-5, the J gene TRBJ1-4; 7 nucleotides align to TRBD1. Germline V gene sequence: CDR1 MNHEY, CDR2 SVGAGI. The CDR3 has 14 amino acids. With V trimmed by 2 bases and J by 8 bases, 5 bases remained unmatched. CDR3 in amino acids: CASSYTGTVEKLFF. The CDR3 nucleotides are TGTGCCAGCAGTTACACCGGGACAGTCGAAAAACTGTTTTTT.

J is TRBJ2-3 and V is TRBV27, with TRBD2 matching 10 bases. J gave up 9 bases and V 6 bases, and 12 bases lay outside the gene matches. The V gene's germline CDR1 is MNHEY and CDR2 SMNVEV (reference sequence). The length of the CDR3 is 15 residues. CDR3 bases: TGTGCCAGCAGAGGTCGGCTAGCGGGAGATTACACGCAGTATTTT. Translated: CASRGRLAGDYTQYF.

The chain employs TRBV27 and TRBJ2-7; 12 nucleotides line up with TRBD2. CDR3 length: 15 amino acids. The germline V gene has CDR1 MNHEY and CDR2 SMNVEV (reference sequence). The V segment lost 5 bases and the J segment 3 bases; nucleotides outside the gene matches: 5. This CDR3 is CASSPTSGSLYEQYF. The CDR3 region has the DNA TGTGCCAGCAGTCCGACTAGCGGGAGTCTCTACGAGCAGTACTTC.

The gene calls are TRBV5-4 and TRBJ1-6, with D possibly matching TRBD1 (5 bases). Germline CDR1 and CDR2: SGHNT and YYREEE (reference sequence). V gave up 3 bases and J gave up 10 bases, with 17 bases separating them. CDR3 length: 15 amino acids. Written as DNA, the CDR3 is TGTGCCAGCAGCTCAAAACAGGAGTTGGACTCACCCCTCCACTTT. It is translated as CASSSKQELDSPLHF.

The chain uses TRBV12-3 or TRBV12-4 and TRBJ1-2, with unresolved D. The V end lost 2 bases, the J end lost 4 bases, and 2 bases lay between the germline ends. CDR3 length: 11 amino acids. DNA for the CDR3: TGTGCCAGCAGTTTACTCTATGGCTACACCTTC. It yields the protein CASSLLYGYTF.

This chain links TRBV10-3 with TRBJ2-7; D uncertain. The V end lost 0 bases, the J end lost 4 bases, and 10 bases lay between the germline ends. The CDR3 is made up of 14 amino acids. Germline CDR1 is ENHRY and CDR2 is SYGVKD. This chain's CDR3 is CAISESSLYYEQYF. CDR3 coding DNA: TGTGCCATCAGTGAGTCCTCTCTATATTACGAGCAGTACTTC.